This T cell receptor (beta chain) is drawn from a study of shared clonotypes between healthy human individuals. V lost 4 bases and J lost 1; bases outside the gene matches: 14. The CDR3 runs 17 residues. The V gene's germline CDR1 is SGHDT and CDR2 YYEEEE. The table came from immunoSEQ multiplex PCR; TCRdb's copy has only in-frame clones and leaves some out. Of 2.5 million or so clones listed, over 85% are singletons. The rearrangement joins TRBV5-6 to TRBJ2-7; 7 nucleotides match TRBD1. The material sequenced was naive CD4+ T cells sorted from blood. Subset noted: CD45RA+ positively selected. This TCR was sampled from a man between 18 and 35 years old in good health. CDR3 DNA: TGTGCCAGCAGCCCTGGACAGGCCCGCTTTCTTTCCTACGAGCAGTACTTC. Encoded protein: CASSPGQARFLSYEQYF. Based on the CDR3 plus reference TRBV5-6 and TRBJ2-7, the full variable domain is DAGVTQSPTHLIKTRGQQVTLRCSPKSGHDTVSWYQQALGQGPQFIFQYYEEEERQRGNFPDRFSGHQFPNYSSELNVNALLLGDSALYLCASSPGQARFLSYEQYFGPGTRLTVT.